This TCR beta chain was profiled in a study of Ad26.COV2.S vaccination and SARS-CoV-2 variants. Sequenced by immunoSEQ multiplex PCR; TCRdb stores in-frame clones only, minus some. Among 430,000 or so clones listed, 75% to 95% were seen once. Sample treatment: approximately 18 received Ad26.COV2.S at low or high dose, single or two shots; about 5 received placebo; per-sample allocation not given. Day 63 following the first vaccine or placebo injection was when the samples were taken. Material: peripheral blood, obtained in a trial of Ad26.COV2.S vaccine versus placebo. This clonotype was sampled from a person aged 18 to 65 who received the Ad26.COV2.S COVID-19 vaccine or a placebo.

This CDR3 is CASSVGTSGSQYNEQFF. CDR3 bases: TGCGCCAGCAGCGTCGGGACTAGCGGGAGCCAGTACAATGAGCAGTTCTTC. The chain combines TRBV5-1 with TRBJ2-1; 14 bases are a match to TRBD2. The V and J ends lost 4 bases and 4 bases, in that order; junction bases with no gene match: 7. The germline V gene has CDR1 SGHRS and CDR2 YFSETQ. This CDR3 comprises 17 residues. Full variable domain (outside the CDR3, taken from reference TRBV5-1 and TRBJ2-1): KAGVTQTPRYLIKTRGQQVTLSCSPISGHRSVSWYQQTPGQGLQFLFEYFSETQRNKGNFPGRFSGRQFSNSRSEMNVSTLELGDSALYLCASSVGTSGSQYNEQFFGPGTRLTVL.